The clone carrying this TCR beta chain was counted only a few times. No antigen is known for it. MiXCR was run by TCRdb on the 5' RACE reads, yielding one entry per CDR3 protein. The table lists under 800,000 distinct CDR3 sequences, roughly 20% of them singletons. The germline gives CDR1 SGHRS, CDR2 YFSETQ. The length of the CDR3 is 17 residues. The J segment lost 0 bases and the V segment lost 2 bases, leaving 8 bases of the junction unmatched. These data are taken from a study of identical twins. Study-level results: Whereas memory repertoires showed no such difference, abundant cord blood beta clonotypes carried fewer insertions.

The sample was also reused in another study, on T cells expressing NK-cell markers.

The sample was PBMCs. The chain combines TRBV5-1 with TRBJ2-3, with 8 bases fitting TRBD2. This TCR was recovered from a woman younger than 30 in good health. The CDR3: CASSFVSGESSTDTQYF. The CDR3 coding sequence is TGCGCCAGCAGCTTTGTTAGCGGGGAGTCTAGCACAGATACGCAGTATTTT.